The 19 T cell receptor beta chains below all came from one sample that was sequenced in a study of cytomegalovirus exposure and HLA in healthy donors. The study ran its PCR with 60 Vbeta and 13 Jbeta primers. Profiled with immunoSEQ multiplex PCR; TCRdb holds only in-frame clones, not every one. The table lists around 120,000 clones, over 60% of them singletons. The material sequenced was PBMCs. The receptors come from a young man in good health and CMV-seropositive.

The chain carries TRBV11-1 and TRBJ1-2; D gene uncertain. The germline gives CDR1 SGHAT, CDR2 FQDESV (reference sequence). With 0 bases removed from V and 4 bases from J, the gap between germline ends came to 12 bases. CDR3 length: 15 amino acids. CDR3 nucleotide sequence: TGTGCCAGCAGCTTAGCGAGCGGACGGCCCTATGGCTACACCTTC. It specifies CASSLASGRPYGYTF.

The chain employs TRBV5-6 and TRBJ2-1; tentatively, D is TRBD2 (5 bases). Trimming took 0 bases from V and 0 from J, leaving 13 bases between them. CDR3 length equals 17 residues. Germline CDR1 and CDR2: SGHDT and YYEEEE. The CDR3 protein is CASSLGGKRSSYNEQFF. The CDR3 DNA reads as TGTGCCAGCAGCTTGGGTGGGAAGCGGAGCTCCTACAATGAGCAGTTCTTC.

This sequence joins TRBV25-1 and TRBJ2-7; D perhaps matches TRBD2 (6 bases). From germline, CDR1 is MGHDK and CDR2 SYGVNS. This CDR3 has 12 residues. V dropped 7 bases and J dropped 6 bases, with 13 bases sitting between them. CDR3 sequence: CASTTGGGEQYF. CDR3 nucleotide sequence: TGTGCCAGCACGACCGGGGGTGGCGAGCAGTACTTC.

The J gene is TRBJ2-1, the V gene TRBV9; unclear D gene. The CDR3 sequence is 13 residues long. Germline V gives CDR1 SGDLS, CDR2 YYNGEE. V dropped 4 bases and J dropped 3 bases, with 8 bases sitting between them. CDR3 sequence reads: CASSFTVYNEQFF. The CDR3 DNA reads as TGTGCCAGCAGCTTCACAGTCTACAATGAGCAGTTCTTC.

The chain has TRBV28 and TRBJ1-4, with 7 positions matching TRBD1. Germline V gene data show CDR1 as MDHEN and CDR2 as SYDVKM. The CDR3 is 14 amino acids. After removal of 6 bases from V and 0 bases from J, the junction contained 1 base not matched to a gene. CDR3 sequence reads: CASRTGATNEKLFF. CDR3 DNA: TGTGCCAGCAGAACAGGGGCAACTAATGAAAAACTGTTTTTT. The full variable domain, in which reference TRBV28 and TRBJ1-4 provide the parts outside the CDR3, is DVKVTQSSRYLVKRTGEKVFLECVQDMDHENMFWYRQDPGLGLRLIYFSYDVKMKEKGDIPEGYSVSREKKERFSLILESASTNQTSMYLCASRTGATNEKLFFGSGTQLSVL.

This clone was picked up a small number of times. J is TRBJ1-2 and V is TRBV27, with D perhaps TRBD1 (6 bases). Trimming stripped 3 bases from V and 7 bases from J, with 18 bases between. CDR3 length: 15 amino acids. The germline V gene has CDR1 MNHEY and CDR2 SMNVEV (reference sequence). The CDR3 loop is CASSFARGAIGGYTF. CDR3 sequence (DNA): TGTGCCAGCAGTTTTGCTCGGGGGGCGATTGGTGGCTACACCTTC.

This chain uses TRBV5-4 with TRBJ2-7, with 10 bases that match TRBD2. Germline V gene data show CDR1 as SGHNT and CDR2 as YYREEE (reference sequence). V was clipped by 2 bases and J by 6 bases; unmatched bases: 11. The CDR3 sequence is 16 residues long. In DNA, the CDR3 is TGTGCCAGCAGCTTCGAGAGGCTAGCGGGAGTCGGCGAGCAGTACTTC. Translating gives CASSFERLAGVGEQYF.

This chain links TRBV30 with TRBJ1-4; no clear D gene. The V gene's germline CDR1 is GTSNPN and CDR2 SVGIG (reference sequence). Trimming cost V 3 bases and J 0 bases, with 11 bases left between them. There are 15 residues in the CDR3. CDR3 sequence reads: CAWRAFFATNEKLFF. The CDR3 DNA follows: TGTGCCTGGAGGGCCTTCTTTGCAACTAATGAAAAACTGTTTTTT.

This chain links TRBV5-8 with TRBJ1-4, with a tentative D call TRBD1 (5 bases). Germline CDR1 and CDR2: SGHTS and YDEGEE. V shed 3 bases and J shed 5 bases, with 8 bases lying between them. This CDR3 has 13 amino acids. The CDR3 loop is CASSWQGNEKLFF. Written as DNA, the CDR3 is TGTGCCAGCAGCTGGCAGGGCAATGAAAAACTGTTTTTT.

V gene TRBV20-1 combines with J gene TRBJ2-1; 7 nucleotides align to TRBD1. Germline CDR1 reads DFQATT; CDR2 reads SNEGSKA (reference sequence). The CDR3 runs 11 residues. J lost 9 bases, V lost 6 bases, and 5 bases had no gene match. CDR3 nucleotide sequence: TGCAGTGCGAATGACAGGGCTGAGCAGTTCTTC. Residues: CSANDRAEQFF.

This sequence joins TRBV6-4 and TRBJ2-1, with 7 bases fitting TRBD1. Trimming cost V 4 bases and J 3 bases; bases outside gene matches: 6. This CDR3 is built from 15 residues. Germline V CDR1 and CDR2: MRHNA, SNTAGT. The CDR3 loop reads CASSGSSGGYNEQFF. CDR3 bases: TGTGCCAGCAGTGGCTCGTCAGGGGGCTACAATGAGCAGTTCTTC.

To note about this clone: The junction and the germline gene differ at one end; a read error may be behind it. The chain links TRBV7-9 to TRBJ2-2; no clear D. Per germline, CDR1 SEHNR and CDR2 FQNEAQ (reference sequence). CDR3 size: 14 residues. CDR3 protein: CSSSHDTNTGELFF. In DNA, the CDR3 is TGTTCCAGCAGCCACGACACTAACACCGGGGAGCTGTTTTTT.

The chain combines TRBV10-3 with TRBJ2-1, with 7 nucleotides matching TRBD2. Germline V gives CDR1 ENHRY, CDR2 SYGVKD. The ends lost 2 bases at V and 2 bases at J; junction bases unmatched: 6. CDR3 size: 16 residues. The CDR3 spells CAISEVVGGTYNEQFF. CDR3 coding DNA: TGTGCCATCAGTGAGGTGGTGGGGGGGACCTACAATGAGCAGTTCTTC.

The rearrangement links TRBV30 to TRBJ2-7, with 8 bases matching TRBD1. This CDR3 has 13 amino acids. The trim removed 5 bases at V and 0 bases at J, leaving 3 bases unmatched. The germline V gene encodes CDR1 GTSNPN and CDR2 SVGIG (reference sequence). Here the CDR3 DNA reads TGTGCCTGGCAGGGGGCTGGCTCCTACGAGCAGTACTTC. Residues: CAWQGAGSYEQYF.

Regarding this clone: The same CDR3 is also encoded by other DNA sequences in this sample. The rearrangement links TRBV6-5 to TRBJ2-7, with 11 bases identical to TRBD1. Trimming cost V 4 bases and J 3 bases; bases outside gene matches: 2. The germline CDR1 and CDR2 sequences are MNHEY and SVGAGI. This CDR3 has 14 residues. CDR3 amino acids: CASSSGTGGYEQYF. CDR3 DNA: TGTGCCAGCAGTTCCGGGACAGGGGGCTACGAGCAGTACTTC.

The chain joins TRBV5-1 to TRBJ2-7, with 9 bases aligning to TRBD2. Per germline, CDR1 SGHRS and CDR2 YFSETQ. This CDR3 is built from 15 residues. V was pared by 0 bases and J by 6 bases, with 7 bases of the junction left unmatched. Here the CDR3 DNA reads TGCGCCAGCAGCTTGGAGGCGGGGGGGCCAGTCGAGCAGTACTTC. It specifies CASSLEAGGPVEQYF.

The chain links TRBV5-1 to TRBJ2-1, with a weak D call TRBD2 (6 bases). There are 16 residues in the CDR3. Deletions cut 3 bases from V and 2 bases from J, with 15 bases between. From germline, CDR1 is SGHRS and CDR2 YFSETQ. CDR3 bases: TGCGCCAGCAGCTCGGCACCTAGCGCCGCCTACAATGAGCAGTTCTTC. Translation gives CASSSAPSAAYNEQFF.

The rearrangement uses TRBV11-3 and TRBJ2-3; tentative D call: TRBD2 (5 bases). Germline assignment: CDR1 SGHNT and CDR2 YENEEA. Trimming took off 2 bases at V and 1 base at J, with 10 bases between the two ends. The CDR3 runs to 15 residues. The CDR3 sequence is CASSLYGVRTDTQYF. The CDR3 nucleotides read TGTGCCAGCAGCTTATACGGGGTTCGCACAGATACGCAGTATTTT.

The CDR3 nucleotides are TGCAGCGTTGGTCGCAGGGGCGATACTGGCTACACCTTC. This translates into CSVGRRGDTGYTF. The rearrangement joins TRBV29-1 to TRBJ1-2; D is possibly TRBD1 (6 bases). Germline CDR1 SQVTM, CDR2 ANQGSEA. The CDR3 loop spans 13 amino acids. The germline V and J ends were trimmed by 4 bases and 7 bases, with 16 bases remaining between them.